This entry lists 32 T cell receptor beta chains sequenced from one sample in a study of T cell clusters in autoimmune cytopenias (dated by TCRdb to between 2018 and 2021). Per sample, around 230 ng of peripheral blood genomic DNA, approximately 40,000 genome equivalents, was used for TRB amplification. Sequenced on an Illumina MiSeq. TRB rearrangements were amplified by multiplex PCR following a touch-down protocol, with the TRB-A and TRB-B primer pools mixed in one tube. The reads were reprocessed in TCRdb, with one entry per CDR3 protein sequence and no accompanying DNA. For this sample, the table gives some 7,500 distinct CDR3 sequences. The ten largest clones take up roughly 30% of the sample. These same records also appear under a second study, on T cell repertoires in aging, cancer and after chemotherapy.

Source material: peripheral blood. Receptors were obtained from a human donor with an autoimmune cytopenia or autoimmune hepatitis (not recorded which).

In terms of frequency, this clonotype is medium-sized. The V call is TRBV20-1, the J call TRBJ2-7; lacking DNA, the TRBD1 call made by TCRdb goes unchecked. CDR1 and CDR2 from the germline V gene are DFQATT and SNEGSKA (reference sequence). The CDR3 consists of 13 residues. This chain's CDR3 is CSVAQGAPYEQYF.

V usage is TRBV5-1 and J usage is TRBJ1-3; TCRdb's D call, TRBD1, is unchecked because there is no DNA. Germline V gives CDR1 SGHRS, CDR2 YFSETQ. The CDR3 sequence is 13 residues long. This CDR3 reads CASSLQGSETIYF.

CDR3 amino acids: CASSIEGVGYTF. This sequence joins TRBV19 and TRBJ1-2; TCRdb lists TRBD1, though no DNA is available to test this call. Per germline, CDR1 LNHDA and CDR2 SQIVND (reference sequence). This CDR3 is 12 amino acids long.

The V and J genes are TRBV6-5 and TRBJ1-3. Germline V gene lookup returns CDR1 MNHEY and CDR2 SVGAGI. The CDR3 is made up of 13 amino acids. Here the CDR3 reads CASGPHSGNTIYF.

This chain connects TRBV19 to TRBJ1-1; TCRdb gives TRBD1 as the D gene, but with no DNA this cannot be confirmed. Germline V gives CDR1 LNHDA, CDR2 SQIVND (reference sequence). The CDR3 extends over 15 amino acids. The CDR3 here is CASSPRDIKNTEAFF.

The chain recombines TRBV5-1 with TRBJ1-1; the D gene TCRdb calls, TRBD1, cannot be checked with no DNA. This CDR3 spans 15 amino acids. Germline V CDR1 and CDR2: SGHRS, YFSETQ. The CDR3 sequence is CASSWTGEGITEAFF.

This clonotype shows up as medium-sized (0.01 to 0.1%) by frequency. V gene TRBV29-1 combines with J gene TRBJ2-3; without DNA, the TCRdb call of TRBD2 cannot be checked. The CDR3 spans 15 residues. Germline-derived CDR1 and CDR2 are SQVTM and ANQGSEA. The CDR3 sequence: CSVGGASGPTDTQYF.

The chain couples TRBV5-1 to TRBJ2-3; TCRdb reports TRBD1, a call that lacks DNA to check it against. CDR1 is SGHRS, CDR2 YFSETQ, per germline. This CDR3 is 15 amino acids long. CDR3 region: CASSLKQGSTDTQYF.

The chain is built from TRBV12-3 or TRBV12-4 and TRBJ2-2; with no DNA, the TCRdb D assignment of TRBD1 cannot be verified. The CDR3 runs to 16 residues. This CDR3 is CASRNGGQGGAGELFF.

The V call is TRBV20-1, the J call TRBJ1-4; no DNA is available, so the TRBD1 call from TCRdb remains unchecked. The CDR3 is 14 residues long. Germline-derived CDR1 and CDR2 are DFQATT and SNEGSKA (reference sequence). CDR3 residues: CSATSRDRAEKLFF.

Frequency places this clonotype as medium-sized (0.01 to 0.1%). The chain uses TRBV6-5 and TRBJ1-4; TCRdb gives TRBD1 as the D gene, but with no DNA this cannot be confirmed. The germline V gene has CDR1 MNHEY and CDR2 SVGAGI. This CDR3 comprises 14 residues. The CDR3 sequence is CASKTTGGVEKLFF.

The chain links TRBV6-5 to TRBJ1-1; lacking DNA, the TRBD1 call made by TCRdb goes unchecked. CDR1 and CDR2 (germline): MNHEY, SVGAGI. The CDR3 spans 17 residues. This CDR3 is CASSYSMQIPGNTEAFF.

The genes are TRBV4-1 and TRBJ2-1. Per germline, CDR1 MGHRA and CDR2 YSYEKL. CDR3 size: 16 residues. CDR3 sequence: CASSQDRFGTYNEQFF.

V gene TRBV5-1 combines with J gene TRBJ2-2; there is no DNA to check the TCRdb D call of TRBD2. The CDR3 is 15 amino acids. Germline CDR1 and CDR2: SGHRS and YFSETQ. The CDR3 is CASSLLSSSTGELFF. Together with reference TRBV5-1 and TRBJ2-2, the CDR3 gives the full variable domain: KAGVTQTPRYLIKTRGQQVTLSCSPISGHRSVSWYQQTPGQGLQFLFEYFSETQRNKGNFPGRFSGRQFSNSRSEMNVSTLELGDSALYLCASSLLSSSTGELFFGEGSRLTVL.

The rearrangement uses TRBV6-5 and TRBJ1-2; TCRdb calls TRBD1, which cannot be checked without DNA. Germline V gene sequence: CDR1 MNHEY, CDR2 SVGAGI. The CDR3 loop spans 11 amino acids. This CDR3 is CASPPSGGYTF.

The V and J genes are TRBV29-1 and TRBJ2-3; TCRdb designates TRBD1, a call that cannot be tested without DNA. The CDR3 extends over 11 amino acids. CDR1 is SQVTM, CDR2 ANQGSEA, per germline. This chain's CDR3 is CSYRATNMQYF.

V gene TRBV27 combines with J gene TRBJ2-1; TCRdb names TRBD2, which stays unverified in the absence of DNA. The germline CDR1 and CDR2 sequences are MNHEY and SMNVEV (reference sequence). This CDR3 has 14 amino acids. The CDR3 loop is CASRGTSGRHEQFF.

This chain joins TRBV18 and TRBJ1-1; the D gene TCRdb calls, TRBD1, cannot be checked with no DNA. The CDR3 covers 12 residues. The germline V gene has CDR1 KGHSH and CDR2 LQKENI. This CDR3 reads CASGAPNTEAFF.

This chain connects TRBV27 to TRBJ2-5; TCRdb picks TRBD1, but there is no DNA to check that call. Germline V gene data show CDR1 as MNHEY and CDR2 as SMNVEV (reference sequence). The length of the CDR3 is 16 residues. This CDR3 is CASRRRTGAGQETQYF.

This clonotype ranks as medium-sized in terms of frequency. The chain recombines TRBV7-2 with TRBJ2-2. The CDR3 has 15 residues. From germline, CDR1 is SGHTA and CDR2 FQGNSA. The CDR3 reads CASSLVSRGTGELFF.

The chain is built from TRBV30 and TRBJ1-4. Germline V gene lookup returns CDR1 GTSNPN and CDR2 SVGIG (reference sequence). The CDR3 has 13 residues. CDR3 amino acids: CAWTTKGGVGLFF.

The chain joins TRBV5-6 to TRBJ1-1; no DNA is available, so the TRBD1 call from TCRdb remains unchecked. CDR1 and CDR2 (germline): SGHDT, YYEEEE. The CDR3 sequence is 16 residues long. CDR3 in amino acids: CASSLAGTGENTEAFF.

By frequency, this clonotype is medium-sized. The genes are TRBV7-9 and TRBJ2-7. The CDR3 consists of 12 residues. Germline lookup yields CDR1 SEHNR and CDR2 FQNEAQ (reference sequence). This CDR3 is CASTGSGYEQYF.

The chain joins TRBV19 to TRBJ2-3; without DNA, the TCRdb call of TRBD1 cannot be checked. This CDR3 has 16 amino acids. Germline V gives CDR1 LNHDA, CDR2 SQIVND (reference sequence). The CDR3 protein is CASSIEGQGRSDTQYF.

This clonotype is deemed medium-sized by its frequency. V usage is TRBV27 and J usage is TRBJ1-2; TCRdb lists TRBD1, though no DNA is available to test this call. The CDR3 runs to 14 residues. Germline assignment: CDR1 MNHEY and CDR2 SMNVEV (reference sequence). CDR3 loop: CASSSTGTNYGYTF.

This rearrangement joins TRBV11-2 to TRBJ1-6; TCRdb reports TRBD1, a call that lacks DNA to check it against. The CDR3 loop spans 14 amino acids. Germline V gene lookup returns CDR1 SGHAT and CDR2 FQNNGV. The CDR3 sequence is CASSLEGAGFPLHF.

The V and J genes are TRBV20-1 and TRBJ2-5; the TCRdb D gene call, TRBD2, has no DNA to confirm it. In germline, CDR1 is DFQATT, CDR2 SNEGSKA (reference sequence). The CDR3 sequence is 12 residues long. CDR3 loop: CSARRGQETQYF.

The chain employs TRBV20-1 and TRBJ2-4; checking the TCRdb D call of TRBD1 is not possible without DNA. The CDR3 extends over 16 amino acids. Germline V gene sequence: CDR1 DFQATT, CDR2 SNEGSKA (reference sequence). This CDR3 reads CSALDRGGRWRNIQYF.

V and J are TRBV5-6 and TRBJ1-4. The CDR3 is made up of 15 amino acids. From germline, CDR1 is SGHDT and CDR2 YYEEEE. The CDR3 sequence is CASSLALGEGEKLFF.

CDR3 amino acids: CASSLKPPGQGTGNQPQHF. This rearrangement joins TRBV27 to TRBJ1-5; lacking DNA, the TRBD1 call made by TCRdb goes unchecked. Germline values: CDR1 MNHEY, CDR2 SMNVEV (reference sequence). This CDR3 spans 19 amino acids.

The genes are TRBV10-2 and TRBJ1-2; TCRdb's D gene call, TRBD1, goes unchecked for lack of DNA. The germline gives CDR1 WSHSY, CDR2 SAAADI. The CDR3 is made up of 15 amino acids. CDR3 sequence: CASSDRVRSNYGYTF.

Measured by frequency, this clonotype is medium-sized (0.01 to 0.1%). The chain recombines TRBV7-9 with TRBJ1-3; without DNA, the TCRdb call of TRBD1 cannot be checked. Germline V gene lookup returns CDR1 SEHNR and CDR2 FQNEAQ (reference sequence). CDR3 length: 13 residues. CDR3 loop: CASRVDSRKTIYF.